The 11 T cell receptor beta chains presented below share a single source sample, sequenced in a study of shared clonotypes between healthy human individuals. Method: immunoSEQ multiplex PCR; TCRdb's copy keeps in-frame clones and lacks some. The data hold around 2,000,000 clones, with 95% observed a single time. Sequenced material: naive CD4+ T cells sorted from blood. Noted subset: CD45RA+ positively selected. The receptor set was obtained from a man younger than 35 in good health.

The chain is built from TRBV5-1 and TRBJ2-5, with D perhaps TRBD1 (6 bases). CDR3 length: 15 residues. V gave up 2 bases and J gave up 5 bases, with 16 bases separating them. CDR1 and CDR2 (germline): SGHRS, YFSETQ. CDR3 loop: CASSFVQGEGETQYF. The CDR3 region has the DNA TGCGCCAGCAGCTTCGTACAGGGCGAGGGGGAGACCCAGTACTTC.

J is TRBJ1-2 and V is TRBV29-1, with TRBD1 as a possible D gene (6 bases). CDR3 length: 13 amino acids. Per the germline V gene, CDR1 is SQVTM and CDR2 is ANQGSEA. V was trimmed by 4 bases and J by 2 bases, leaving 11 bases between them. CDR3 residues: CSVALDSNYGYTF. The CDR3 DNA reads TGCAGCGTTGCCCTGGACAGCAACTATGGCTACACCTTC.

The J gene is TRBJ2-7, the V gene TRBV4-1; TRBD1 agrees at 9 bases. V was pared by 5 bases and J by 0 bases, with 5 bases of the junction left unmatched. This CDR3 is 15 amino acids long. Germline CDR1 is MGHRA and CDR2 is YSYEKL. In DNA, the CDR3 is TGCGCCAGCAGCATGGGGACAGGGTACTCCTACGAGCAGTACTTC. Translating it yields CASSMGTGYSYEQYF.

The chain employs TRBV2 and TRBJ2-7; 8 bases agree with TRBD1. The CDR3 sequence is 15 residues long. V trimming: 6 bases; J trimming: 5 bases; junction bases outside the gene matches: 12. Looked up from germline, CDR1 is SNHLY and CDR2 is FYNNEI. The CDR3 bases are TGTGCCAGCAGCGAACTAGGGACAGGTAGCAACGAGCAGTACTTC. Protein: CASSELGTGSNEQYF.

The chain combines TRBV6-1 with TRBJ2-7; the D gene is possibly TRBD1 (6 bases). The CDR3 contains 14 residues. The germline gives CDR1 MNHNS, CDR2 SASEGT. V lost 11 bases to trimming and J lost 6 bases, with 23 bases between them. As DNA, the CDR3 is TGTGCCGCCGGTTCCGACAGGACCCTCGGCGAGCAGTACTTC. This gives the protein CAAGSDRTLGEQYF.

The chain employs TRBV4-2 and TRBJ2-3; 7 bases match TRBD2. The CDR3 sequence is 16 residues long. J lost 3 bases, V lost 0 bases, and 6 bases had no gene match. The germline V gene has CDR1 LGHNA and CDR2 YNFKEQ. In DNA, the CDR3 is TGTGCCAGCAGCCAAGAAGGCGGGGGAGGGACAGATACGCAGTATTTT. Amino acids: CASSQEGGGGTDTQYF.

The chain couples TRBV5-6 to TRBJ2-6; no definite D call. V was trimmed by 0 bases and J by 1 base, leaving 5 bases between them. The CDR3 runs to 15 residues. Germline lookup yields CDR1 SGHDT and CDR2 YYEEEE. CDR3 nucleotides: TGTGCCAGCAGCTTGGTTGCTTCTGGGGCCAACGTCCTGACTTTC. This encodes CASSLVASGANVLTF.

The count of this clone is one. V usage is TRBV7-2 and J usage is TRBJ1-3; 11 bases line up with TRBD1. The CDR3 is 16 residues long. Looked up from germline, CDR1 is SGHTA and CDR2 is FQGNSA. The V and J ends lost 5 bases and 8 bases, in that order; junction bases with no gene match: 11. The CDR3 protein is CASSRLPGQGGYTIYF. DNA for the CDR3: TGTGCCAGCAGCCGACTTCCGGGACAGGGGGGATACACCATATATTTT.

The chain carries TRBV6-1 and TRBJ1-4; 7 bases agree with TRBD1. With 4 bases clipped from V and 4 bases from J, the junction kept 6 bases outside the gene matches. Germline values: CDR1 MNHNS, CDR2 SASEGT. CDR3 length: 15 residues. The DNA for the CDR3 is TGTGCCAGCAGTGCCATGACAGGGATTAATGAAAAACTGTTTTTT. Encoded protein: CASSAMTGINEKLFF.

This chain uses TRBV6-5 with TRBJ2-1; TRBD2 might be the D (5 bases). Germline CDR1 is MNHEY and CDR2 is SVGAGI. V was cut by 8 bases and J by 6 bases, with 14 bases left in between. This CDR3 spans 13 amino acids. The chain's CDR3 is CASGRAEVNEQFF. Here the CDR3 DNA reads TGTGCCAGCGGGCGGGCGGAAGTCAATGAGCAGTTCTTC.

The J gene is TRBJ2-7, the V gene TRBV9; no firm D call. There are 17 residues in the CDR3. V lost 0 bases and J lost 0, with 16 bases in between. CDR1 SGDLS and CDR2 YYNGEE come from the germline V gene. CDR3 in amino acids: CASSVGPGGVNSYEQYF. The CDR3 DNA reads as TGTGCCAGCAGCGTAGGCCCCGGTGGGGTGAACTCCTACGAGCAGTACTTC.